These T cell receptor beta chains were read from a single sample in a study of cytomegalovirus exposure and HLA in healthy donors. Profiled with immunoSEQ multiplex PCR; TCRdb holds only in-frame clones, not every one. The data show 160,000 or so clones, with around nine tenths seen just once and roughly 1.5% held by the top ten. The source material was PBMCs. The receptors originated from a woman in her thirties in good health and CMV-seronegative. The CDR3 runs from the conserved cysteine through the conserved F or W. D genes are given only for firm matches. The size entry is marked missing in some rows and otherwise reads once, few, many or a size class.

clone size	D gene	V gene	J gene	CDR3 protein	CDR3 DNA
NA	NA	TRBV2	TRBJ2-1	CASSTPRPGNEQFF	TGTGCCAGCAGCACCCCACGACCGGGCAATGAGCAGTTCTTC
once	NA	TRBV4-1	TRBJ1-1	CASSQDPQLEAFF	TGCGCCAGCAGCCAAGATCCACAGCTGGAAGCTTTCTTT
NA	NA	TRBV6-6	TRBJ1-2	CASYRDGYTF	TGTGCCAGCTACAGGGACGGCTACACCTTC
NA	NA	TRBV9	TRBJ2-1	CASSVVGSSSYNEQFF	TGTGCCAGCAGCGTAGTAGGTAGCTCCTCCTACAATGAGCAGTTCTTC
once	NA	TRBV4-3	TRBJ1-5	CASSQGRPGGQPQHF	TGCGCCAGCAGCCAGGGCCGACCCGGGGGTCAGCCCCAGCATTTT
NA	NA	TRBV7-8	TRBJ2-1	CASSPSLGGRGTYSYNEQFF	TGTGCCAGCAGCCCGTCCCTGGGCGGGCGGGGGACATATTCCTACAATGAGCAGTTCTTC
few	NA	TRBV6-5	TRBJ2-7	CASSYSDSTYEQYF	TGTGCCAGCAGTTACTCGGACAGCACCTACGAGCAGTACTTC
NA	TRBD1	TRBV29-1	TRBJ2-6	CSVLIWDSRSGANVLTF	TGCAGCGTTCTTATCTGGGACAGCCGGTCTGGGGCCAACGTCCTGACTTTC
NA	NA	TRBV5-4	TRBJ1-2	CASSRLGHPVHYGYTF	TGTGCCAGCAGCCGATTGGGACACCCGGTTCACTATGGCTACACCTTC
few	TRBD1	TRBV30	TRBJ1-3	CAWSQQGKRENTIYF	TGTGCCTGGAGTCAACAGGGGAAGAGAGAAAACACCATATATTTT
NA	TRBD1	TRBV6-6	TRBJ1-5	CASSSTDREPQHF	TGTGCCAGCAGTTCGACCGACAGGGAGCCCCAGCATTTT
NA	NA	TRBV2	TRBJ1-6	CASSPTPAQFWPPLHF	TGTGCCAGCAGTCCGACTCCCGCCCAGTTCTGGCCACCCCTCCACTTT
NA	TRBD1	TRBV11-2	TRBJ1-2	CASSPFTGTDGYTF	TGTGCCAGCAGCCCATTTACTGGGACAGACGGCTACACCTTC
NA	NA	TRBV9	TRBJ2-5	CASSALGGPVDQETQYF	TGTGCCAGCAGCGCCCTCGGGGGACCAGTTGACCAAGAGACCCAGTACTTC
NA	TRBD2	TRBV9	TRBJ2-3	CASSAAGGRDTQYF	TGTGCCAGCAGCGCGGCTGGCGGGAGGGATACGCAGTATTTT
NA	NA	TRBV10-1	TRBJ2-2	CASSEQAYTGELFF	TGCGCCAGCAGTGAACAGGCTTACACCGGGGAGCTGTTTTTT
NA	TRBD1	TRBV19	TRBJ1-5	CASAPQGARQPQHF	TGTGCCAGTGCTCCTCAGGGGGCTCGGCAGCCCCAGCATTTT
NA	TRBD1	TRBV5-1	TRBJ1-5	CASSLTGGAGDQPQHF	TGCGCCAGCAGCTTGACAGGGGGCGCGGGCGATCAGCCCCAGCATTTT
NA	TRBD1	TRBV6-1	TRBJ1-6	CASSALPGQGNSPLHF	TGTGCCAGCAGTGCTTTACCCGGACAGGGAAATTCACCCCTCCACTTT
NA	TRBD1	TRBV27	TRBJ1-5	CASSFSGQVNQPQHF	TGTGCCAGCAGTTTCTCTGGACAGGTCAATCAGCCCCAGCATTTT
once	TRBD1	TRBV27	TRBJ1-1	CASSLSILKSGQGIKEAFF	TGTGCCAGCAGTTTATCGATACTGAAGTCGGGACAGGGGATTAAAGAAGCTTTCTTT